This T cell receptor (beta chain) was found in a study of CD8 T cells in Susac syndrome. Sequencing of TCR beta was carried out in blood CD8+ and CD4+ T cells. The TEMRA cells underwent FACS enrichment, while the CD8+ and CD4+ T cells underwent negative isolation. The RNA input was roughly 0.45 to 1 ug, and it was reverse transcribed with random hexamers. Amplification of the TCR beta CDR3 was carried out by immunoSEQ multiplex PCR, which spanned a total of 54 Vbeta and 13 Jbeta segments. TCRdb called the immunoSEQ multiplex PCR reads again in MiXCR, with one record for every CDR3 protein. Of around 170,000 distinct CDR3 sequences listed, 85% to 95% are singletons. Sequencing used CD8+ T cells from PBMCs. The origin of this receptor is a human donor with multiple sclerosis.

CDR3 nucleotide sequence: TGTGCCAGCAGACCTTCCCTAGCGGAGTCGGGAGATACGCAGTATTTT. It specifies CASRPSLAESGDTQYF. V gene TRBV7-9 combines with J gene TRBJ2-3, with 7 bases lining up with TRBD2. The junction had 14 bases not matched to a gene; V was cut back by 6 bases and J by 5 bases. The CDR3 extends over 16 amino acids. The germline gives CDR1 SEHNR, CDR2 FQNEAQ (reference sequence).